This TCR delta chain was retrieved from a study of gamma-delta T cells after stem cell transplantation. This clone ranks as medium-sized. TCRdb re-called the RT-PCR reads via CATT. Of 2,500 to 3,000 delta-chain clones listed, 30% are singletons. Losses at the gene ends were 3 bases for V and 1 base for J; bases not matched to a gene: 6. The length of the CDR3 is 15 residues. Germline-derived CDR1 and CDR2 are GEAIGNYY and EKD. Source material: gamma-delta T cells. This receptor was obtained from a human donor. It is not recorded whose cells these are; they may come from a transplant donor. This chain connects TRDV2 to TRDJ1, with 8 bases identical to TRDD3. This CDR3 is CACDSLLGGTDKLIF. The CDR3 region has the DNA TGTGCCTGTGACTCTCTACTGGGGGGCACCGATAAACTCATCTTT.